The clone carrying this T cell receptor beta chain was observed at least ten times. The antigen is not known. Using its own MiXCR run on the 5' RACE reads, TCRdb lists one record per CDR3 protein. This table has approximately 410,000 distinct CDR3 sequences, under 20% appearing once. These data are taken from a study of identical twins. General observations from the study: The authors drew conclusions from cross-sectional statistical analysis rather than following the same donors.

The CDR3 extends over 13 amino acids. V was shortened by 0 bases and J by 9 bases, with 15 bases between the two germline ends. Germline V gene data show CDR1 as DFQATT and CDR2 as SNEGSKA (reference sequence). The chain recombines TRBV20-1 with TRBJ2-7; D possibly matches TRBD1 or TRBD2 (7 bases each). The material sequenced was naive T cells sorted from blood. The receptor was isolated from a man aged 50-59 years in good health. CDR3 amino acids: CSARDFQGGRQYF. The CDR3 bases are TGCAGTGCTAGAGATTTCCAGGGGGGGAGGCAGTACTTC.